This T cell receptor (beta chain) was captured by sequencing in a study of blood T cell repertoires in COVID-19. Whole-study context: Some COVID-19 samples were acute and others convalescent; all came from the United States, Italy and Spain. Sources were T cells, B-cell-depleted T cells, or PBMCs; the material itself was cDNA or gDNA.

The V gene lost 5 bases and the J gene lost 4 bases, with 20 bases spanning the gap. The CDR3 runs to 17 residues. Germline CDR1 SGHTA, CDR2 FQGTGA. Authors' data handling: Amplification from reference gene primers served as the basis for estimated nucleated cell counts. Sequencing was performed with immunoSEQ multiplex PCR; in TCRdb, only in-frame clones are kept and a portion is missing. V, J and clone size are taken as reported in that table, and D and trimming were inferred from the DNA itself. The sample holds some 160,000 clones, roughly 91% seen once. The TCR comes from a man aged 45 to 65 who had recovered from COVID-19. The material sequenced was peripheral blood. The chain combines TRBV7-3 with TRBJ2-2, with D maybe TRBD2 (6 bases). CDR3 sequence (DNA): TGTGCCAGCAGCCCCCACGGGGGAGCGGTGGTCACCGGGGAGCTGTTTTTT. Its translation is CASSPHGGAVVTGELFF.